The 5 T cell receptor beta chains below all came from one sample that was sequenced in a study of cytomegalovirus exposure and HLA in healthy donors. TCRdb keeps only in-frame clones here, not all; method: immunoSEQ multiplex PCR. The profile shows 150,000 or so clones, 70% to 90% of them singletons. Material: PBMCs. Receptors originate from a woman aged 30 to 39 in good health and CMV-seropositive.

This chain connects TRBV2 to TRBJ2-4; 8 bases match TRBD2. V lost 7 bases and J lost 0; bases outside the gene matches: 17. Germline loops: CDR1 SNHLY, CDR2 FYNNEI. CDR3 length: 19 amino acids. The CDR3 reads CASNGVSGAAGGAKNIQYF. DNA of the CDR3: TGTGCCAGCAACGGAGTGAGCGGGGCGGCGGGGGGAGCCAAAAACATTCAGTACTTC.

The chain uses TRBV15 and TRBJ2-5, with 13 bases matching TRBD2. Germline CDR1 is LNHNV and CDR2 is YYDKDF (reference sequence). The CDR3 is 17 amino acids. Trimming at V came to 5 bases and at J to 0 bases, leaving 6 bases not matched to a gene. The CDR3 is CATSGLAGASYQETQYF. The CDR3 DNA follows: TGTGCCACCAGCGGACTAGCGGGGGCCTCGTACCAAGAGACCCAGTACTTC.

The genes are TRBV29-1 and TRBJ2-5, with D uncertain. Trimming took 4 bases from V and 5 from J, leaving 8 bases between them. The germline V gene encodes CDR1 SQVTM and CDR2 ANQGSEA. This CDR3 contains 11 residues. In DNA, the CDR3 is TGCAGCGTTGCCCAGTGGGAGACCCAGTACTTC. This codes for CSVAQWETQYF.

The V gene is TRBV5-6, the J gene TRBJ1-2; 8 bases are shared with TRBD1. CDR1 and CDR2 from the germline V gene are SGHDT and YYEEEE. The CDR3 runs to 15 residues. V shed 4 bases, J shed 5 bases, and the junction held 10 bases outside the gene matches. The CDR3 nucleotides are TGTGCCAGCAGCCGTACGGGACAGGCCTCATATGGCTACACCTTC. As protein: CASSRTGQASYGYTF.

This chain links TRBV6-5 with TRBJ2-3; TRBD2 aligns across 8 bases. V trimming: 5 bases; J trimming: 3 bases; junction bases outside the gene matches: 7. The CDR3 is 15 residues long. Germline lookup yields CDR1 MNHEY and CDR2 SVGAGI. The CDR3 bases are TGTGCCAGCAGTCACCGCGCGGGGGGTACAGATACGCAGTATTTT. Its translation: CASSHRAGGTDTQYF.